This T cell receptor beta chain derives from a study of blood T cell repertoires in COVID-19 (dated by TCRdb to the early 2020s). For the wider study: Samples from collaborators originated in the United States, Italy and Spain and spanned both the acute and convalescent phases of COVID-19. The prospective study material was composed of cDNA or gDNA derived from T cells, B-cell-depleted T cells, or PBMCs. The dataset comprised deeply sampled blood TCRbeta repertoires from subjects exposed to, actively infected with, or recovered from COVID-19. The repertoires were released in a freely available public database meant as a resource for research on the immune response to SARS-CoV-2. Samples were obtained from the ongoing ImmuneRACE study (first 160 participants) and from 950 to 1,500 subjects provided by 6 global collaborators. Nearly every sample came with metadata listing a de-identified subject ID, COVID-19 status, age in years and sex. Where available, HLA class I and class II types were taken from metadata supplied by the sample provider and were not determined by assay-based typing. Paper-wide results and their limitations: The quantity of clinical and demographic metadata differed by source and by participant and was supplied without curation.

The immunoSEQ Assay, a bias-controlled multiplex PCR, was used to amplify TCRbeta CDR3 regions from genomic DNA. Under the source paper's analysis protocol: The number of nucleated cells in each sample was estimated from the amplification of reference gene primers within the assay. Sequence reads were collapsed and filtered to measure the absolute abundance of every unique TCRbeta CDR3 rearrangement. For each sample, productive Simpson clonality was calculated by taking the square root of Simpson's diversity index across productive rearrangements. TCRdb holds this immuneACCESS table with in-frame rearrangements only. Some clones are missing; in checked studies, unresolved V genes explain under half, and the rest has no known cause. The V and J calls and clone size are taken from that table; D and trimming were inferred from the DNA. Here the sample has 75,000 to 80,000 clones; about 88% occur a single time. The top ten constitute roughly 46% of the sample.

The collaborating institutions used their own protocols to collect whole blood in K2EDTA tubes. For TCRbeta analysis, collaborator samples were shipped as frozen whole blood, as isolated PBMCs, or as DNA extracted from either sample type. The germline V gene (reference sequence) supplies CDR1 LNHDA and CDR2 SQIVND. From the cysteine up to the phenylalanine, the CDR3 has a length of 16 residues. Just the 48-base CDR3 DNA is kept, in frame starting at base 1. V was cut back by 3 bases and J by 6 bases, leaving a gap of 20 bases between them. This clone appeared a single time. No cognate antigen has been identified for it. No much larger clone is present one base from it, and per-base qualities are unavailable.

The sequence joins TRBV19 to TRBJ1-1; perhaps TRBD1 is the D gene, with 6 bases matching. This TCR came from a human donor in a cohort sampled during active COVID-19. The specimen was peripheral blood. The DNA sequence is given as TGTGCCAGTAGTATGACAGGTAATGAATCAGAGTCTGAAGCTTTCTTT. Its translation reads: CASSMTGNESESEAFF.